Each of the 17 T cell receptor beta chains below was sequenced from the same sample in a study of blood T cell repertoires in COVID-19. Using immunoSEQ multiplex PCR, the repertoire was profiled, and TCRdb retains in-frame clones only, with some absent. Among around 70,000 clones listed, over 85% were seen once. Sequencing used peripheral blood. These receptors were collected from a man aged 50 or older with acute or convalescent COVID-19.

The CDR3 region has the DNA TGTGCCAGCAGCCCCACTCGACTAGCGGGGGACATTCAGTACTTC. Its protein is CASSPTRLAGDIQYF. The chain has TRBV7-2 and TRBJ2-4; 12 nucleotides agree with TRBD2. Trimming took 5 bases from V and 8 from J; bases not matched to a gene: 7. CDR3 length equals 15 residues. The germline V gene encodes CDR1 SGHTA and CDR2 FQGNSA. Combining the CDR3 with reference TRBV7-2 and TRBJ2-4 gives the whole variable domain GAGVSQSPSNKVTEKGKDVELRCDPISGHTALYWYRQSLGQGLEFLIYFQGNSAPDKSGLPSDRFSAERTGGSVSTLTIQRTQQEDSAVYLCASSPTRLAGDIQYFGAGTRLSVL.

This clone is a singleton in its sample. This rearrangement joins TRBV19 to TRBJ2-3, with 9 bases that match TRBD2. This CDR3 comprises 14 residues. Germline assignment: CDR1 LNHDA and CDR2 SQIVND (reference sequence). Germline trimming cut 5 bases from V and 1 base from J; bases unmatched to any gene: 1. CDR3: CASSSSGGTDTQYF. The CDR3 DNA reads TGTGCCAGTAGTTCTAGCGGGGGCACAGATACGCAGTATTTT.

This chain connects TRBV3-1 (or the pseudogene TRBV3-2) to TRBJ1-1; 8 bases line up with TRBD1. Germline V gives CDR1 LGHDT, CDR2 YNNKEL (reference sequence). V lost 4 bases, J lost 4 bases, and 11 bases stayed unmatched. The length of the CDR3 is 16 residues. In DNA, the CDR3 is TGTGCCAGCAGCCTTCGGACAGGGCGAACTCTCACTGAAGCTTTCTTT. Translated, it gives CASSLRTGRTLTEAFF.

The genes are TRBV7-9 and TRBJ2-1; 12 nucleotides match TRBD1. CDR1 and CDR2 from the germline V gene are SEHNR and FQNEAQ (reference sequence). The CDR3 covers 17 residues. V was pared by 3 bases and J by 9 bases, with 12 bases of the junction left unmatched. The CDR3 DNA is TGTGCCAGCAGCTTCCTCCCCGGGGACAGGGGGCGCGGTGAGCAGTTCTTC. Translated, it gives CASSFLPGDRGRGEQFF. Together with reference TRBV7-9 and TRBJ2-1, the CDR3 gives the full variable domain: DTGVSQNPRHKITKRGQNVTFRCDPISEHNRLYWYRQTLGQGPEFLTYFQNEAQLEKSRLLSDRFSAERPKGSFSTLEIQRTEQGDSAMYLCASSFLPGDRGRGEQFFGPGTRLTVL.

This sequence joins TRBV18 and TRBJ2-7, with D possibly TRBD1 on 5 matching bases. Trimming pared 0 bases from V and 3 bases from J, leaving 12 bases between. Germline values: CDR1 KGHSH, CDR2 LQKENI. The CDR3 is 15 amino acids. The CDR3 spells CASSPPTANYYEQYF. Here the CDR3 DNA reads TGTGCCAGCTCACCACCGACAGCCAATTACTACGAGCAGTACTTC. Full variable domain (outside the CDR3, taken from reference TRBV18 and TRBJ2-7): NAGVMQNPRHLVRRRGQEARLRCSPMKGHSHVYWYRQLPEEGLKFMVYLQKENIIDESGMPKERFSAEFPKEGPSILRIQQVVRGDSAAYFCASSPPTANYYEQYFGPGTRLTVT.

The CDR3 protein is CATSDHSGISYNEQFF. In nucleotides, the CDR3 is TGTGCCACCAGTGATCATAGCGGGATATCCTACAATGAGCAGTTCTTC. The V gene is TRBV24-1, the J gene TRBJ2-1; 8 nucleotides agree with TRBD2. This CDR3 has 16 residues. V lost 3 bases to trimming and J lost 1 base; unmatched junction nucleotides: 4. From germline, CDR1 is KGHDR and CDR2 SFDVKD.

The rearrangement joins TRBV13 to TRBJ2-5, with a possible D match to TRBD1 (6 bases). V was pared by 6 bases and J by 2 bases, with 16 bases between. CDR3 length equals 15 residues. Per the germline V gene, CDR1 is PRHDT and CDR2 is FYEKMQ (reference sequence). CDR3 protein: CASSAGTLLQETQYF. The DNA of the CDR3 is TGTGCCAGCAGTGCCGGGACACTACTTCAAGAGACCCAGTACTTC. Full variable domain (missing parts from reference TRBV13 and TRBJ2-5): AAGVIQSPRHLIKEKRETATLKCYPIPRHDTVYWYQQGPGQDPQFLISFYEKMQSDKGSIPDRFSAQQFSDYHSELNMSSLELGDSALYFCASSAGTLLQETQYFGPGTRLLVL.

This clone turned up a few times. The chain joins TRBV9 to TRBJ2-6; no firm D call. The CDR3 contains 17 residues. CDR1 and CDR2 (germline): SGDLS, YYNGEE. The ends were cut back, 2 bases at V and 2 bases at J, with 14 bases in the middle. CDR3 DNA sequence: TGTGCCAGCAGCGTCGCAGGTTTTCGACCTGGGGCCAACGTCCTGACTTTC. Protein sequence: CASSVAGFRPGANVLTF. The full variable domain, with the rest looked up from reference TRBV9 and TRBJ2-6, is DSGVTQTPKHLITATGQRVTLRCSPRSGDLSVYWYQQSLDQGLQFLIQYYNGEERAKGNILERFSAQQFPDLHSELNLSSLELGDSALYFCASSVAGFRPGANVLTFGAGSRLTVL.

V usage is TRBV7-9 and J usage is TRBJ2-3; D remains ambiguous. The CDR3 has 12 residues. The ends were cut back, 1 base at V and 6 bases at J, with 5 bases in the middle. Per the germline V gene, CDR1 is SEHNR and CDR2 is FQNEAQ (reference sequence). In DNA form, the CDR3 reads TGTGCCAGCAGCTTAGATGGCGATACGCAGTATTTT. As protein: CASSLDGDTQYF.

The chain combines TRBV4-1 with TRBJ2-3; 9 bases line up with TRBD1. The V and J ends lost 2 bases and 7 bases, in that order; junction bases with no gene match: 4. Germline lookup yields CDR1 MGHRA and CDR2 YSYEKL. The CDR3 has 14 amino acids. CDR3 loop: CASSQRQGENTQYF. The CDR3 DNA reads TGCGCCAGCAGCCAAAGACAGGGGGAGAATACGCAGTATTTT.

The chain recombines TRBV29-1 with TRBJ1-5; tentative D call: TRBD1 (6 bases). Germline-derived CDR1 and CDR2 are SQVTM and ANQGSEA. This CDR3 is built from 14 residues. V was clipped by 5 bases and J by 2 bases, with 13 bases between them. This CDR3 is CSVQTGSGNQPQHF. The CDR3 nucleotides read TGCAGCGTTCAGACAGGCTCGGGCAATCAGCCCCAGCATTTT.

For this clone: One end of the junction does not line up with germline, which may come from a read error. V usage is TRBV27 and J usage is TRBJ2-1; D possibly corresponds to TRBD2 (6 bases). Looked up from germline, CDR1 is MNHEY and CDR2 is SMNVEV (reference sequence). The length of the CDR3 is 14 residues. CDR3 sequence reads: CASSISGAFNEQFF. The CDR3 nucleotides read TGTGCCAGCAGTATATCGGGAGCATTCAATGAGCAGTTCTTC.

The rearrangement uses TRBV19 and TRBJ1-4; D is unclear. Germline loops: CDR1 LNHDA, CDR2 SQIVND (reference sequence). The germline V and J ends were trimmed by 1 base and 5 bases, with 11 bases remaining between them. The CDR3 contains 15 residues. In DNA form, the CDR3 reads TGTGCCAGTAGTATAGCCGCCAATAGCAATGAAAAACTGTTTTTT. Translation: CASSIAANSNEKLFF.

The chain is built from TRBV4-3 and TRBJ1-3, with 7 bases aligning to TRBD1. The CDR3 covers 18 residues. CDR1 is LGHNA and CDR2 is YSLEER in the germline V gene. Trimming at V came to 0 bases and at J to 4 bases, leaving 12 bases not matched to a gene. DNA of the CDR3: TGCGCCAGCAGCCAAGACTGGGGAAGACAGGGTTACGGAAACACCATATATTTT. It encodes CASSQDWGRQGYGNTIYF.

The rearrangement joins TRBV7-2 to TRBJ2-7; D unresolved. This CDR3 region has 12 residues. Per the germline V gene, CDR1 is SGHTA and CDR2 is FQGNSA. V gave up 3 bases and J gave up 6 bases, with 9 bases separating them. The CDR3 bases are TGTGCCAGCAGCTTCAACTCCCCCGAGCAGTACTTC. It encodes CASSFNSPEQYF.

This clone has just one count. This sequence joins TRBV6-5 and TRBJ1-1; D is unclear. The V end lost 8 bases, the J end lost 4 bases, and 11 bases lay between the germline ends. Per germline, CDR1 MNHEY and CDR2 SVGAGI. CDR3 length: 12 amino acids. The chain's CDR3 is CASDRSGTEAFF. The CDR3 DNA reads TGTGCCAGCGACCGCTCAGGCACTGAAGCTTTCTTT.

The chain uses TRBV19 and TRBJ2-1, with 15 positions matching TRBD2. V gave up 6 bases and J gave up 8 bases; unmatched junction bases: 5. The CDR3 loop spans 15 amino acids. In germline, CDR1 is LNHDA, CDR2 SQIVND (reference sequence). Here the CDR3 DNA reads TGTGCCAGTAGGGGGACTAGCGGGAGGCCATATGAGCAGTTCTTC. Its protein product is CASRGTSGRPYEQFF.